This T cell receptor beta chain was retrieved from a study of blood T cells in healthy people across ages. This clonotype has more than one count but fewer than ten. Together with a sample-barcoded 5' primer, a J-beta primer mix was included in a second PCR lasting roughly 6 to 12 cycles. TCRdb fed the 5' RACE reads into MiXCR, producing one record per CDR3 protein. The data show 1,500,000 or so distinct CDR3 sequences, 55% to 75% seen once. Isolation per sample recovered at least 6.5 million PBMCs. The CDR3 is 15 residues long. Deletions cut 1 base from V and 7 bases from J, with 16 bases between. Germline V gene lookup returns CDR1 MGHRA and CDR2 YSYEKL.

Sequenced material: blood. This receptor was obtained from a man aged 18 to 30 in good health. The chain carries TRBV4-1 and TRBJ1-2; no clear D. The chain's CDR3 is CASSQAPDPSGGYTF. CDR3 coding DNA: TGCGCCAGCAGCCAAGCGCCGGACCCTTCTGGTGGCTACACCTTC.